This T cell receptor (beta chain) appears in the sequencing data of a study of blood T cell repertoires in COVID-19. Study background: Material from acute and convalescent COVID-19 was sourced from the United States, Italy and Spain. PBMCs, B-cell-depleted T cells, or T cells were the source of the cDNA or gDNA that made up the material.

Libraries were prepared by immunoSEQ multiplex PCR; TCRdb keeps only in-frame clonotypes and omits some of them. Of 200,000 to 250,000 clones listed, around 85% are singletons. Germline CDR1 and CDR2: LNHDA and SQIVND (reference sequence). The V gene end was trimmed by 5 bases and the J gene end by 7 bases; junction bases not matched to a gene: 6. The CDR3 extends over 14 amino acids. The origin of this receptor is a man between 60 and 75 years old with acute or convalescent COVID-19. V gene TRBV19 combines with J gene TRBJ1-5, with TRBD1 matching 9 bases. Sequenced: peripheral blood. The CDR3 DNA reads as TGTGCCAGTAGTCACAGGGGGCTAGAGCAGCCCCAGCATTTT. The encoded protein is CASSHRGLEQPQHF.